This TCR beta chain was found in a study of cytomegalovirus exposure and HLA in healthy donors. Overall study findings and caveats: In vitro data verified three CMV-associated chains as specific for CMV antigens. Researchers reported in a later analysis that common viral pathogens appeared linked to several top clusters.

PCR primers comprised 60 Vbeta and 13 Jbeta primers. Using immunoSEQ multiplex PCR, the repertoire was profiled, and TCRdb retains in-frame clones only, with some absent. The sample lists about 170,000 clones; approximately 78% were seen once. Trimming stripped 6 bases from V and 2 bases from J, with 17 bases between. Germline lookup yields CDR1 SNHLY and CDR2 FYNNEI. The CDR3 totals 17 residues. This clone appeared once. Its cognate antigen is unknown. The receptor's source is a woman between 18 and 29 years old in good health and CMV-seronegative. The chain combines TRBV2 with TRBJ2-6; D might be TRBD2 (5 bases). The sample taken for sequencing was PBMCs. DNA of the CDR3: TGTGCCAGCAGATACGGACTTGGTTGGGCTGGGGCCAACGTCCTGACTTTC. It encodes CASRYGLGWAGANVLTF.